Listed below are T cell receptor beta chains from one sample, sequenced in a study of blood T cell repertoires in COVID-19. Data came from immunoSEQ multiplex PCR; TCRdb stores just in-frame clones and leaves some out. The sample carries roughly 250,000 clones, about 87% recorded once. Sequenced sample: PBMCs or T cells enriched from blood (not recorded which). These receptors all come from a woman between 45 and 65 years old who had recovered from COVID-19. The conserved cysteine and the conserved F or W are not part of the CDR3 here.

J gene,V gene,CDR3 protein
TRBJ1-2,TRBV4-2,ASSLPGQSYGYT
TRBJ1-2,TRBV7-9,ASSRGEAVGYT
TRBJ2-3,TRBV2,ARSGTDDTDTQY
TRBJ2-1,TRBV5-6,ASSSTGRSGVSYNEQF
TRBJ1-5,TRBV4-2,ASSQDSGPDQPQH
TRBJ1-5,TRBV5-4,ASSLDRDNQPQH
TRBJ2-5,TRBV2,ASREGTGVGETQY
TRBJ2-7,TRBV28,ASTPRGNGQYEQY
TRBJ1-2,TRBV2,ASTWGQETYGYT
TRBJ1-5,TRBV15,ATSRVGTGEGENQPQH
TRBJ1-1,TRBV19,ASSKTGRTEAF
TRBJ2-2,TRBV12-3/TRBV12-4,ASSPTNTGELF
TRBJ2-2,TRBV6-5,ASCLRYEELF
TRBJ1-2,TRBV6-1,ASSESTAKRGYT
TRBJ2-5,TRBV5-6,ASSLGLAGGETQY
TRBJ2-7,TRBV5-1,ASSIDSSYEQY
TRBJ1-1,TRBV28,ASGSGGDTEAF
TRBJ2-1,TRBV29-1,SVEDDRESSYNEQF
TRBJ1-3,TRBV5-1,ASSLFSSGSGNTIY
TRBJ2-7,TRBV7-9,ASSVSGSYEQY
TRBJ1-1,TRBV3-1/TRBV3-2,ASSQVGGNTEAF
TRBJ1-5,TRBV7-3,ASSLEGGQPQH
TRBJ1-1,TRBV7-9,ASSYQGVSAEAF
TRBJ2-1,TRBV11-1,ASSYRDEQF
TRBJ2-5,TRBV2,ASRRSRDVQTQY
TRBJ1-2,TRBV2,ASSGSNYGYT
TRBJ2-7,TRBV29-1,SVKGTSGAYEQY
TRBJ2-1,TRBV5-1,ASSLDRANNEQF
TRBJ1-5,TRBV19,ASSLGQGAQPQH
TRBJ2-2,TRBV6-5,ASSYGTDTGELF
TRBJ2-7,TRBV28,ASSGGEIKRHEQY
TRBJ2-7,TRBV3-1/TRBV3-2,ASSQTGLAGYEQY
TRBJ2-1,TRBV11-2,ASSLARGRIGNEQF
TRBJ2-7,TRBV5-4,ASSFGRGAYEQY
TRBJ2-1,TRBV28,ASSFRGSGVWEQF
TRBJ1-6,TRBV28,ASSMTGNSPLH
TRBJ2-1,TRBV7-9,ASRSGLAVSYNEQF
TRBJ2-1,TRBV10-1,ASSELGTSGDEQF
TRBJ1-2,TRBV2,ASSDRGRLDGYT
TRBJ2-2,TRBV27,ASSLSVAANTGELF
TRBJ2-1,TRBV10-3,AISESGRDNEQF
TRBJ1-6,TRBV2,ASREDSLNSPLH
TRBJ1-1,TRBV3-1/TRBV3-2,ASSQDVQAGRAF
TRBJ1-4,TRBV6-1,ASSEMGRPNEKLF
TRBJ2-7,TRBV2,ASSGFGGAPPDEQY
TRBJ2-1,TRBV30,AWSVRGDEQF
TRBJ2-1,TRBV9,ASSVSFARDEQF
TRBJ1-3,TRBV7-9,ASSRPGLFSGNTIY
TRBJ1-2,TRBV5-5,ASSPGRQGFVVGYT
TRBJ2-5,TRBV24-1,ATGRLTGSGETQY
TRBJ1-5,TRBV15,ATSRDLGQGSGQPQH
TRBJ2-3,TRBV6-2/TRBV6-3,ASSYSGQGTDTQY
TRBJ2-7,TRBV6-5,ASRFGASGEQY
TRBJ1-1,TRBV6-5,ASSPRAGLATEAF
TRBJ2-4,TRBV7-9,ASSLTPGVGAKNIQY
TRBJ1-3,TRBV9,ASSAQGTGGNTIY
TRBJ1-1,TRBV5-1,ASSFSGDLTEAF
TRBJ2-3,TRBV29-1,SVLWPDTQY